The rows below give T cell receptor beta chains drawn from one sample of a study of beta chain features in type 1 diabetes. The assay was immunoSEQ multiplex PCR, and TCRdb's table has in-frame clones only and misses some. The table lists 400,000 to 550,000 clones, 9.5% to 12% of them singletons. The sequenced sample consisted of naive CD4+ T cells from blood. The receptors derive from a woman younger than 30 in good health. Each CDR3 is given with its conserved first and last residue. D genes are given only for firm matches. Rows give clone size only sometimes, using once, few, many, or a class for an expanded clone.

DNA: TGTGCCATCAGTGAGTCAGGTCGGGCGGAGACCCAGTACTTC
CDR3: CAISESGRAETQYF
D: .
size: .
V: TRBV10-3
J: TRBJ2-5

DNA: TGTGCCAGCAGCTTGGGCTATGGGGAGCTGTTTTTT
CDR3: CASSLGYGELFF
D: .
size: few
V: TRBV5-4
J: TRBJ2-2

DNA: TGTGCCAGCAGCTTGAGGGTGGCCAGGGAGACCCAGTACTTC
CDR3: CASSLRVARETQYF
D: .
size: .
V: TRBV7-2
J: TRBJ2-5

DNA: TGTGCCAGCAGCTTAGACAGGTTAGCGCCCCAGCATTTT
CDR3: CASSLDRLAPQHF
D: .
size: few
V: TRBV7-9
J: TRBJ1-5

DNA: TGTGCCACCAGCAGAGATGGAGGGGCTCGAGGCTACACCTTC
CDR3: CATSRDGGARGYTF
D: .
size: few
V: TRBV15
J: TRBJ1-2

DNA: TGCGCCAGCAGCCAACGGGTGGGGGATGAAGCTTTCTTT
CDR3: CASSQRVGDEAFF
D: .
size: once
V: TRBV4-3
J: TRBJ1-1

DNA: TGTGCCAGCAGTAGGCAGGGAAGCACAGATACGCAGTATTTT
CDR3: CASSRQGSTDTQYF
D: .
size: few
V: TRBV5-8
J: TRBJ2-3

DNA: TGTGCCAGCAGCTTTAACTCTGGGGCCAACGTCCTGACTTTC
CDR3: CASSFNSGANVLTF
D: .
size: few
V: TRBV5-8
J: TRBJ2-6

DNA: TGTGCCAGCAGCTTTGGCGGGACAGGGCCTGAAGAGACCCAGTACTTC
CDR3: CASSFGGTGPEETQYF
D: TRBD1
size: few
V: TRBV5-4
J: TRBJ2-5

DNA: TGCGCCAGCAGCTTTGGGACAGGGGGCTCAGAGACCCAGTACTTC
CDR3: CASSFGTGGSETQYF
D: TRBD1
size: .
V: TRBV5-1
J: TRBJ2-5

DNA: TGTGCCAGCAGCTTGAACGGGGACTATGGCTACACCTTC
CDR3: CASSLNGDYGYTF
D: .
size: .
V: TRBV5-4
J: TRBJ1-2